This TCR beta chain was retrieved from a study of T cell changes during pregnancy in multiple sclerosis. The CDR3 extends over 14 amino acids. Germline V gene lookup returns CDR1 LNHDA and CDR2 SQIVND (reference sequence). With 5 bases removed from V and 1 base from J, the gap between germline ends came to 11 bases. The table came from immunoSEQ multiplex PCR; TCRdb's copy has only in-frame clones and leaves some out. This sample carries over 45,000 clones, approximately 90% of them seen once, and the ten largest clones take roughly 2%. The sequence was obtained from a female donor in good health, enrolled as a control in a pregnancy study. Here the sequenced sample was peripheral blood, taken in the first trimester of pregnancy. This chain uses TRBV19 with TRBJ2-5; TRBD1 might be the D (6 bases). DNA for the CDR3: TGTGCCAGTAGTTGGGGACATACCCAAGAGACCCAGTACTTC. Amino acids: CASSWGHTQETQYF.